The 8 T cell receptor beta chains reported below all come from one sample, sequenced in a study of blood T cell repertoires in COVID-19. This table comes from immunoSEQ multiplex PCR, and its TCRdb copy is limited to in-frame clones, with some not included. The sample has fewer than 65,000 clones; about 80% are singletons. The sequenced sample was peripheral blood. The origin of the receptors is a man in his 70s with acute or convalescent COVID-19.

This CDR3 is CASSLGGLAGNQETQYF. DNA of the CDR3: TGTGCCAGCAGCTTAGGGGGACTAGCGGGAAACCAAGAGACCCAGTACTTC. The chain is built from TRBV7-2 and TRBJ2-5; 13 bases are shared with TRBD2. The trim removed 1 base at V and 0 bases at J, leaving 2 bases unmatched. The CDR3 runs to 17 residues. Germline lookup yields CDR1 SGHTA and CDR2 FQGNSA.

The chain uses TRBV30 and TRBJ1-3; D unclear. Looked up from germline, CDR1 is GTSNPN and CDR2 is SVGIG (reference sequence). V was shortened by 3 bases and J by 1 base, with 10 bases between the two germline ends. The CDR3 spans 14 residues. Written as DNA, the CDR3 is TGTGCCTGGAGCTTCACAGAATCTGGAAACACCATATATTTT. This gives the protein CAWSFTESGNTIYF.

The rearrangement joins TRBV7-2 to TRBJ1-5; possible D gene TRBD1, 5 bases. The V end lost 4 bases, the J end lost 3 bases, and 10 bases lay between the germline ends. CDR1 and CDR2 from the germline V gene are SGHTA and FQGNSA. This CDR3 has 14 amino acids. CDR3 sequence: CASSSPGYNQPQHF. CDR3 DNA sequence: TGTGCCAGCAGCTCGCCAGGGTACAATCAGCCCCAGCATTTT.

CDR3 protein: CASSPTGMRGGYTF. The CDR3 nucleotides are TGTGCCAGCAGTCCGACAGGGATGAGAGGCGGCTACACCTTC. The V gene is TRBV6-2 or TRBV6-3, the J gene TRBJ1-2, with TRBD1 matching over 7 bases. V trimming: 5 bases; J trimming: 8 bases; junction bases outside the gene matches: 11. The CDR3 has 14 residues. CDR1 and CDR2 (germline): MNHEY, SVGEGT.

The CDR3 protein is CATSSSEFRGSENTEAFF. The CDR3 DNA reads TGTGCCACCAGCTCCTCAGAATTCAGGGGATCCGAGAACACTGAAGCTTTCTTT. The chain recombines TRBV15 with TRBJ1-1, with a weak D call TRBD1 (6 bases). V was clipped by 5 bases and J by 1 base, with 23 bases between them. Germline CDR1 LNHNV, CDR2 YYDKDF (reference sequence). This CDR3 is 18 amino acids long.

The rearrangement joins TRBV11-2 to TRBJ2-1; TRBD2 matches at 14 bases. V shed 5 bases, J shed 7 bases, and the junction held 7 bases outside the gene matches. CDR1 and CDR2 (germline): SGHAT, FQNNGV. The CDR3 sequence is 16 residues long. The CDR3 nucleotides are TGTGCCAGCAGCCCCGTGGGGACTAGCGGGAGAAATGAGCAGTTCTTC. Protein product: CASSPVGTSGRNEQFF.

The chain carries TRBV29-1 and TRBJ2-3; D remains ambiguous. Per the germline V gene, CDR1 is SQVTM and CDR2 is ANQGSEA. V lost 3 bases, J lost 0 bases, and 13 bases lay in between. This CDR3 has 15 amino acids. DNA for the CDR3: TGCAGCGTTGATTTCCCAGGCTCCAGCACAGATACGCAGTATTTT. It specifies CSVDFPGSSTDTQYF.

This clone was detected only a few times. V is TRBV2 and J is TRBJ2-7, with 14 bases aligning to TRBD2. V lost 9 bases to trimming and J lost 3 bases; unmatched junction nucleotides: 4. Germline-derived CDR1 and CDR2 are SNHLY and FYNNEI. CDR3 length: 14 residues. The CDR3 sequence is CASSGLAGGYEQYF. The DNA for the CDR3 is TGTGCCAGTTCTGGACTAGCGGGGGGCTACGAGCAGTACTTC.